Listed below are T cell receptor beta chains from one sample, sequenced in a study of T cells in Graves' hyperthyroidism and ophthalmopathy. MiXCR, run by TCRdb on the multiplex PCR reads, gives a single entry per CDR3 protein. The table lists around 300,000 distinct CDR3 sequences, roughly a fifth of them singletons. Input material: blood. These receptors originate from a man over 45 with Graves' ophthalmopathy. CDR3s include the opening cysteine and the closing phenylalanine or tryptophan. The order of the fields is J gene, D gene, V gene, clone size, CDR3 length, CDR3 protein, CDR3 DNA. A D gene is named only where the DNA matches it firmly. The size of a clone is reported for some rows only, either as once, few or many, or as a class for expanded clones.

j_call: TRBJ2-3
d_call: TRBD2
v_call: TRBV5-1
clone_size: few
cdr3_length: 13
cdr3_aa: CASTGGSTDTQYF
cdr3_nt: TGCGCCAGCACGGGGGGGAGCACAGATACGCAGTATTTT

j_call: TRBJ2-1
d_call: .
v_call: TRBV30
clone_size: many
cdr3_length: 14
cdr3_aa: CAWSSDWVEGAQFF
cdr3_nt: TGTGCCTGGAGTTCCGACTGGGTAGAAGGAGCGCAGTTCTTC

j_call: TRBJ2-7
d_call: .
v_call: TRBV6-5
clone_size: .
cdr3_length: 14
cdr3_aa: CASSYLGTSYEQYF
cdr3_nt: TGTGCCAGCAGTTACCTCGGGACCTCCTACGAGCAGTACTTC

j_call: TRBJ1-4
d_call: .
v_call: TRBV6-1
clone_size: few
cdr3_length: 14
cdr3_aa: CASRPQGWDEKLFF
cdr3_nt: TGTGCCAGCAGACCCCAGGGATGGGACGAAAAACTGTTTTTT

j_call: TRBJ2-7
d_call: TRBD2
v_call: TRBV6-1
clone_size: .
cdr3_length: 14
cdr3_aa: CASTSGGGSPEQYF
cdr3_nt: TGTGCCAGCACCTCGGGGGGGGGCTCCCCCGAGCAGTACTTC

j_call: TRBJ2-5
d_call: TRBD2
v_call: TRBV7-6
clone_size: .
cdr3_length: 15
cdr3_aa: CASSLQVAGGETQYF
cdr3_nt: TGTGCCAGCAGCTTACAAGTAGCGGGGGGTGAGACCCAGTACTTC

j_call: TRBJ1-2
d_call: .
v_call: TRBV15
clone_size: .
cdr3_length: 13
cdr3_aa: CATSSIPHYGYTF
cdr3_nt: TGTGCCACCAGCAGTATACCCCACTATGGCTACACCTTC

j_call: TRBJ1-4
d_call: TRBD1
v_call: TRBV5-1
clone_size: .
cdr3_length: 15
cdr3_aa: CASSLNTGGGEKLFF
cdr3_nt: TGCGCCAGCAGCCTCAATACAGGGGGCGGTGAAAAACTGTTTTTT

j_call: TRBJ2-1
d_call: TRBD2
v_call: TRBV5-4
clone_size: many
cdr3_length: 16
cdr3_aa: CASSLDSGRIYNEQFF
cdr3_nt: TGTGCCAGCAGCTTGGACAGCGGGAGAATCTACAATGAGCAGTTCTTC

j_call: TRBJ2-7
d_call: .
v_call: TRBV18
clone_size: many
cdr3_length: 13
cdr3_aa: CASSPRGLYEQYF
cdr3_nt: TGTGCCAGCTCACCACGGGGCCTCTACGAGCAGTACTTC

j_call: TRBJ1-5
d_call: .
v_call: TRBV2
clone_size: .
cdr3_length: 15
cdr3_aa: CASTREGGSNQPQHF
cdr3_nt: TGTGCCAGCACTCGTGAAGGGGGTAGCAATCAGCCCCAGCATTTT

j_call: TRBJ1-1
d_call: .
v_call: TRBV20-1
clone_size: many
cdr3_length: 12
cdr3_aa: CSAARGPTEAFF
cdr3_nt: TGCAGTGCAGCGAGGGGCCCCACTGAAGCTTTCTTT

j_call: TRBJ2-3
d_call: .
v_call: TRBV9
clone_size: many
cdr3_length: 18
cdr3_aa: CASSVTSLGRGGADTQYF
cdr3_nt: TGTGCCAGCAGCGTAACATCTTTGGGGCGAGGAGGGGCAGATACGCAGTATTTT

j_call: TRBJ2-7
d_call: TRBD1
v_call: TRBV7-6
clone_size: .
cdr3_length: 17
cdr3_aa: CASSLVRTGVLSYEQYF
cdr3_nt: TGTGCCAGCAGCTTAGTCCGGACAGGGGTCCTCTCCTACGAGCAGTACTTC

j_call: TRBJ2-1
d_call: .
v_call: TRBV11-3
clone_size: many
cdr3_length: 15
cdr3_aa: CASSLGRWGDTEQFF
cdr3_nt: TGTGCCAGCAGCTTAGGCCGGTGGGGGGACACTGAGCAGTTCTTC

j_call: TRBJ1-1
d_call: .
v_call: TRBV7-3
clone_size: .
cdr3_length: 16
cdr3_aa: CASSPPPGHQNTEAFF
cdr3_nt: TGTGCCAGCAGTCCTCCCCCGGGACACCAGAACACTGAAGCTTTCTTT

j_call: TRBJ2-7
d_call: TRBD2
v_call: TRBV5-1
clone_size: .
cdr3_length: 15
cdr3_aa: CASSLRLAGAYEQYF
cdr3_nt: TGCGCCAGCAGCTTGCGCCTAGCGGGAGCGTACGAGCAGTACTTC

j_call: TRBJ2-3
d_call: TRBD2
v_call: TRBV3-1
clone_size: few
cdr3_length: 16
cdr3_aa: CASSQRVAGTADTQYF
cdr3_nt: TGTGCCAGCAGCCAACGGGTAGCGGGAACAGCAGATACGCAGTATTTT

j_call: TRBJ1-3
d_call: .
v_call: TRBV10-2
clone_size: .
cdr3_length: 16
cdr3_aa: CASSSSQRISGNTIYF
cdr3_nt: TGCGCCAGCAGTTCTTCTCAAAGGATCTCTGGAAACACCATATATTTT

j_call: TRBJ1-2
d_call: .
v_call: TRBV10-3
clone_size: .
cdr3_length: 13
cdr3_aa: CAISFADNYGYTF
cdr3_nt: TGTGCCATCAGTTTCGCCGATAACTATGGCTACACCTTC

j_call: TRBJ1-2
d_call: TRBD1
v_call: TRBV6-1
clone_size: few
cdr3_length: 17
cdr3_aa: CASSLHPRDRENYGYTF
cdr3_nt: TGTGCCAGCAGTCTACACCCCCGGGACAGGGAAAACTATGGCTACACCTTC

j_call: TRBJ2-1
d_call: TRBD1
v_call: TRBV10-3
clone_size: many
cdr3_length: 13
cdr3_aa: CAISLGQGGEQFF
cdr3_nt: TGTGCCATCAGCCTCGGACAGGGGGGTGAGCAGTTCTTC

j_call: TRBJ1-2
d_call: .
v_call: TRBV28
clone_size: many
cdr3_length: 13
cdr3_aa: CASSSNLAYGYTF
cdr3_nt: TGTGCCAGCAGTTCAAACCTTGCCTATGGCTACACCTTC

j_call: TRBJ2-7
d_call: TRBD1
v_call: TRBV5-1
clone_size: many
cdr3_length: 14
cdr3_aa: CASSPRTGRNEQYF
cdr3_nt: TGCGCCAGCAGCCCACGGACAGGGAGGAACGAGCAGTACTTC

j_call: TRBJ2-5
d_call: TRBD1
v_call: TRBV15
clone_size: few
cdr3_length: 17
cdr3_aa: CATSRDKGQIPPETQYF
cdr3_nt: TGTGCCACCAGCAGAGATAAGGGACAGATACCCCCAGAGACCCAGTACTTC

j_call: TRBJ2-3
d_call: .
v_call: TRBV18
clone_size: many
cdr3_length: 12
cdr3_aa: CASSLFTDTQYF
cdr3_nt: TGTGCCAGCTCACTATTCACAGATACGCAGTATTTT

j_call: TRBJ1-1
d_call: .
v_call: TRBV6-5
clone_size: few
cdr3_length: 13
cdr3_aa: CASSYGGHTEAFF
cdr3_nt: TGTGCCAGCAGTTACGGGGGCCACACTGAAGCTTTCTTT

j_call: TRBJ2-1
d_call: TRBD2
v_call: TRBV7-6
clone_size: many
cdr3_length: 18
cdr3_aa: CASSLVASGTSSYNEQFF
cdr3_nt: TGTGCCAGCAGCTTAGTGGCTAGCGGGACGAGCTCCTACAATGAGCAGTTCTTC

j_call: TRBJ2-3
d_call: TRBD2
v_call: TRBV5-1
clone_size: few
cdr3_length: 14
cdr3_aa: CASSQSGRSDTQYF
cdr3_nt: TGCGCCAGCAGCCAGAGCGGGAGGTCAGATACGCAGTATTTT

j_call: TRBJ2-7
d_call: .
v_call: TRBV2
clone_size: few
cdr3_length: 12
cdr3_aa: CASGRHTYEQYF
cdr3_nt: TGTGCCAGCGGGCGGCACACCTACGAGCAGTACTTC

j_call: TRBJ2-5
d_call: .
v_call: TRBV29-1
clone_size: .
cdr3_length: 16
cdr3_aa: CSVEDQESGGWETQYF
cdr3_nt: TGCAGCGTTGAAGATCAGGAATCGGGGGGCTGGGAGACCCAGTACTTC

j_call: TRBJ2-1
d_call: TRBD2
v_call: TRBV13
clone_size: many
cdr3_length: 15
cdr3_aa: CASSNGLAGVNEQFF
cdr3_nt: TGTGCCAGCAGCAACGGACTAGCGGGAGTGAATGAGCAGTTCTTC

j_call: TRBJ1-5
d_call: .
v_call: TRBV27
clone_size: many
cdr3_length: 15
cdr3_aa: CASSLSHQGNQPQHF
cdr3_nt: TGTGCCAGCAGTTTATCGCATCAAGGCAATCAGCCCCAGCATTTT

j_call: TRBJ2-7
d_call: TRBD1
v_call: TRBV20-1
clone_size: few
cdr3_length: 16
cdr3_aa: CSARDRDRGPSYEQYF
cdr3_nt: TGCAGTGCTAGAGATAGGGACAGGGGGCCGTCCTACGAGCAGTACTTC

j_call: TRBJ1-1
d_call: TRBD1
v_call: TRBV5-1
clone_size: .
cdr3_length: 16
cdr3_aa: CASSPHRQGASTEAFF
cdr3_nt: TGCGCCAGCAGCCCCCACCGACAGGGGGCGAGCACTGAAGCTTTCTTT

j_call: TRBJ1-2
d_call: TRBD1
v_call: TRBV20-1
clone_size: few
cdr3_length: 14
cdr3_aa: CSAQQGDVRYGYTF
cdr3_nt: TGCAGTGCCCAACAGGGGGACGTCCGCTATGGCTACACCTTC

j_call: TRBJ2-2
d_call: .
v_call: TRBV11-2
clone_size: many
cdr3_length: 13
cdr3_aa: CASSSIRTGELFF
cdr3_nt: TGTGCCAGCAGCTCGATCCGCACCGGGGAGCTGTTTTTT

j_call: TRBJ2-7
d_call: .
v_call: TRBV11-2
clone_size: many
cdr3_length: 12
cdr3_aa: CASSQTGFEQYF
cdr3_nt: TGTGCCAGCAGCCAGACGGGATTTGAGCAGTACTTC

j_call: TRBJ2-7
d_call: TRBD1
v_call: TRBV9
clone_size: .
cdr3_length: 16
cdr3_aa: CASSAQPGQGSYEQYF
cdr3_nt: TGTGCCAGCAGCGCCCAGCCGGGACAGGGGTCCTACGAGCAGTACTTC

j_call: TRBJ2-7
d_call: .
v_call: TRBV6-1
clone_size: few
cdr3_length: 13
cdr3_aa: CASSYGVQVGQYF
cdr3_nt: TGTGCCAGCAGTTATGGGGTCCAAGTCGGGCAGTACTTC

j_call: TRBJ2-1
d_call: .
v_call: TRBV30
clone_size: many
cdr3_length: 11
cdr3_aa: CAWSYDREQFF
cdr3_nt: TGTGCCTGGAGTTACGATCGTGAGCAGTTCTTC

j_call: TRBJ2-3
d_call: TRBD2
v_call: TRBV5-6
clone_size: many
cdr3_length: 16
cdr3_aa: CASSTRLAGRRDTQYF
cdr3_nt: TGTGCCAGCAGCACCAGACTAGCGGGACGTAGAGATACGCAGTATTTT

j_call: TRBJ2-7
d_call: .
v_call: TRBV7-9
clone_size: many
cdr3_length: 12
cdr3_aa: CASSPSAYEQYF
cdr3_nt: TGTGCCAGCAGCCCGTCGGCCTACGAGCAGTACTTC

j_call: TRBJ2-6
d_call: .
v_call: TRBV9
clone_size: few
cdr3_length: 15
cdr3_aa: CASSVAGTGANVLTF
cdr3_nt: TGTGCCAGCAGCGTAGCAGGGACTGGGGCCAACGTCCTGACTTTC

j_call: TRBJ2-7
d_call: TRBD1
v_call: TRBV5-1
clone_size: many
cdr3_length: 14
cdr3_aa: CASSIADRGDEQYF
cdr3_nt: TGCGCCAGCAGTATCGCCGACAGGGGGGACGAGCAGTACTTC

j_call: TRBJ2-3
d_call: TRBD2
v_call: TRBV5-4
clone_size: .
cdr3_length: 16
cdr3_aa: CASTTTGTSGGDTQYF
cdr3_nt: TGTGCCAGCACAACCACCGGGACTAGCGGGGGTGATACGCAGTATTTT

j_call: TRBJ1-6
d_call: TRBD1
v_call: TRBV28
clone_size: many
cdr3_length: 17
cdr3_aa: CASSSPTRQGLGSPLHF
cdr3_nt: TGTGCCAGCAGTTCGCCTACACGACAGGGCCTGGGGTCACCCCTCCACTTT

j_call: TRBJ2-5
d_call: TRBD2
v_call: TRBV11-2
clone_size: few
cdr3_length: 16
cdr3_aa: CASSFSPAGGVETQYF
cdr3_nt: TGTGCCAGCAGCTTCTCTCCAGCGGGAGGTGTGGAGACCCAGTACTTC

j_call: TRBJ1-2
d_call: TRBD1
v_call: TRBV6-2/TRBV6-3
clone_size: .
cdr3_length: 15
cdr3_aa: CASSSTGGKNYGYTF
cdr3_nt: TGTGCCAGCAGTTCGACAGGGGGTAAAAACTATGGCTACACCTTC

j_call: TRBJ2-5
d_call: .
v_call: TRBV9
clone_size: few
cdr3_length: 16
cdr3_aa: CASSVGTLPQGETQYF
cdr3_nt: TGTGCCAGCAGCGTTGGGACTCTCCCTCAGGGAGAGACCCAGTACTTC

j_call: TRBJ2-5
d_call: TRBD1
v_call: TRBV28
clone_size: many
cdr3_length: 13
cdr3_aa: CASRRTGTAAQYF
cdr3_nt: TGTGCCAGCAGGAGGACAGGGACAGCAGCCCAGTACTTC

j_call: TRBJ2-3
d_call: .
v_call: TRBV6-1
clone_size: many
cdr3_length: 14
cdr3_aa: CASRDGASTDTQYF
cdr3_nt: TGTGCCAGCAGAGACGGGGCAAGCACAGATACGCAGTATTTT

j_call: TRBJ1-1
d_call: TRBD1
v_call: TRBV12-5
clone_size: .
cdr3_length: 16
cdr3_aa: CASGPGTGTMNTEAFF
cdr3_nt: TGTGCTAGTGGTCCTGGGACAGGGACGATGAACACTGAAGCTTTCTTT

j_call: TRBJ2-7
d_call: .
v_call: TRBV7-2
clone_size: many
cdr3_length: 13
cdr3_aa: CASSFSPAYEQYF
cdr3_nt: TGTGCCAGCAGCTTTAGCCCTGCCTACGAGCAGTACTTC

j_call: TRBJ2-1
d_call: .
v_call: TRBV11-2
clone_size: many
cdr3_length: 12
cdr3_aa: CASSLEGIEQFF
cdr3_nt: TGTGCCAGCAGCTTAGAGGGGATTGAGCAGTTCTTC

j_call: TRBJ2-1
d_call: TRBD2
v_call: TRBV2
clone_size: many
cdr3_length: 16
cdr3_aa: CASSDPALAVYNEQFF
cdr3_nt: TGTGCCAGCAGTGACCCCGCGCTAGCGGTCTACAATGAGCAGTTCTTC

j_call: TRBJ1-4
d_call: .
v_call: TRBV28
clone_size: few
cdr3_length: 11
cdr3_aa: CASSSTAKLFF
cdr3_nt: TGTGCCAGCAGTTCAACGGCAAAACTGTTTTTT

j_call: TRBJ2-1
d_call: .
v_call: TRBV11-2
clone_size: many
cdr3_length: 13
cdr3_aa: CASTPGVRNEQFF
cdr3_nt: TGTGCCAGCACTCCGGGAGTGCGGAATGAGCAGTTCTTC

j_call: TRBJ2-7
d_call: TRBD1
v_call: TRBV13
clone_size: many
cdr3_length: 14
cdr3_aa: CASSGGRGPYEQYF
cdr3_nt: TGTGCCAGCAGCGGGGGCAGGGGGCCTTACGAGCAGTACTTC

j_call: TRBJ2-3
d_call: .
v_call: TRBV19
clone_size: .
cdr3_length: 16
cdr3_aa: CASSIWGEISTDTQYF
cdr3_nt: TGTGCCAGTAGTATCTGGGGGGAGATTAGCACAGATACGCAGTATTTT